This TCR beta chain was captured in a study of OX40 agonist ivuxolimab in advanced cancers. The method was immunoSEQ multiplex PCR; TCRdb's version includes in-frame clones alone and lacks a portion of them. The data contain around 95,000 clones, approximately 91% of them singletons. The CDR3 length is 13 residues. Trimming took 5 bases from V and 5 from J, leaving 10 bases between them. Germline-derived CDR1 and CDR2 are LNHDA and SQIVND (reference sequence). This chain joins TRBV19 and TRBJ1-5; D is uncertain. The source of this sequence is an adult with an advanced solid tumor such as melanoma, head and neck, liver or kidney cancer. The sample in question was CD4+ or CD8+ T cells sorted from blood, obtained in a trial of the OX40 agonist ivuxolimab. This CDR3 reads CASSRTNDQPQHF. The CDR3 DNA reads TGTGCCAGTAGTCGTACCAACGATCAGCCCCAGCATTTT.